These T cell receptor beta chains were read from a single sample in a study of cytomegalovirus exposure and HLA in healthy donors. Using immunoSEQ multiplex PCR, the repertoire was profiled, and TCRdb retains in-frame clones only, with some absent. Of 130,000 or so clones listed, approximately 69% were seen once; the top ten hold 6.6%. The sequenced sample was PBMCs. Receptor source: a middle-aged man in good health and CMV-seropositive. Both conserved end residues are part of each CDR3. A D gene is named only where the DNA matches it firmly. The listing skips clone size in some rows; elsewhere it reads once, few, many or a size class.

>.|TRBV6-1|.|TRBJ1-1
CASSLIGERDTEAFF
TGTGCCAGCAGTTTGATCGGGGAACGGGACACTGAAGCTTTCTTT
>few|TRBV30|.|TRBJ1-1
CAWTSRGDTEAFF
TGTGCCTGGACCTCACGGGGAGACACTGAAGCTTTCTTT
>.|TRBV30|.|TRBJ1-2
CAWSVGGSHGYTF
TGTGCCTGGAGTGTAGGGGGTTCTCATGGCTACACCTTC
>.|TRBV28|TRBD2|TRBJ2-7
CASMLAGGYEQYF
TGTGCCAGCATGTTAGCGGGAGGCTACGAGCAGTACTTC
>once|TRBV10-3|.|TRBJ2-5
CAISESWEGVPYQYF
TGTGCCATCAGTGAGTCCTGGGAAGGGGTTCCCTACCAGTACTTC
>.|TRBV25-1|TRBD1|TRBJ2-3
CASSVGTGADTQYF
TGTGCCAGCAGTGTCGGGACAGGGGCAGATACGCAGTATTTT
>.|TRBV6-6|.|TRBJ1-6
CASSPRGSYNSPLHF
TGTGCCAGCAGTCCGCGGGGCTCCTATAATTCACCCCTCCACTTT
>.|TRBV5-1|TRBD1|TRBJ1-2
CASSSDGQDGGYTF
TGCGCCAGCAGCTCCGACGGACAGGATGGGGGCTACACCTTC
>once|TRBV6-5|.|TRBJ2-1
CASSYRGHREQFF
TGTGCCAGCAGTTACCGGGGACATCGGGAGCAGTTCTTC
>.|TRBV7-9|.|TRBJ1-2
CASSNTGQGHYGYTF
TGTGCCAGCAGCAACACAGGGCAGGGTCACTATGGCTACACCTTC
>once|TRBV14|.|TRBJ2-7
CASSQDHGGSYEQYF
TGTGCCAGCAGCCAAGATCATGGAGGAAGCTACGAGCAGTACTTC
>.|TRBV10-3|TRBD1|TRBJ1-2
CAISEKRQGGDGYTF
TGTGCCATCAGTGAGAAGCGACAGGGCGGCGATGGCTACACCTTC
>.|TRBV2|TRBD1|TRBJ2-7
CASRGDRARSYEQYF
TGTGCCAGCAGGGGGGACAGGGCCCGCTCCTACGAGCAGTACTTC
>.|TRBV27|.|TRBJ2-3
CASSLRGSNTQYF
TGTGCCAGCAGTTTAAGGGGGAGTAATACGCAGTATTTT
>.|TRBV19|.|TRBJ1-1
CASSMGRNTEAFF
TGTGCCAGTAGTATGGGGAGGAACACTGAAGCTTTCTTT
>.|TRBV9|TRBD2|TRBJ2-5
CASSTGGEGFREQYF
TGTGCCAGCAGCACCGGGGGGGAGGGGTTTAGGGAGCAGTACTTC
>.|TRBV6-1|TRBD2|TRBJ2-1
CASSEQASGNLYNEQFF
TGTGCCAGCAGTGAACAGGCTAGCGGGAACCTATACAATGAGCAGTTCTTC
>.|TRBV7-9|.|TRBJ2-2
CASSLAGDTGELFF
TGTGCCAGCAGCTTAGCAGGGGACACCGGGGAGCTGTTTTTT
>.|TRBV28|TRBD1|TRBJ1-2
CASSTQGAGVGYTF
TGTGCCAGCAGCACGCAGGGGGCCGGGGTAGGCTACACCTTC
>once|TRBV28|TRBD1|TRBJ2-2
CASSFSSGTGANTGELFF
TGTGCCAGCAGTTTTTCGTCCGGGACAGGAGCGAACACCGGGGAGCTGTTTTTT
>.|TRBV5-6|TRBD1|TRBJ1-2
CASSLVGDRGAYGYTF
TGTGCCAGCAGCTTGGTCGGGGACAGGGGGGCCTATGGCTACACCTTC
>.|TRBV10-3|.|TRBJ1-1
CAISPGHFFGDTEAFF
TGTGCCATCAGCCCGGGACACTTCTTTGGGGACACTGAAGCTTTCTTT
>few|TRBV28|.|TRBJ2-7
CASTAVSYEQYF
TGTGCCAGCACCGCAGTTTCCTACGAGCAGTACTTC
>.|TRBV6-5|.|TRBJ2-1
CASSFGGSRQFF
TGTGCCAGCAGTTTCGGCGGGTCAAGGCAGTTCTTC
>.|TRBV9|.|TRBJ1-2
CASSERRNYGYTF
TGTGCCAGCAGCGAGCGAAGGAACTATGGCTACACCTTC
>.|TRBV27|TRBD2|TRBJ2-7
CASSFGLATYEQYF
TGTGCCAGCAGTTTTGGACTAGCGACCTACGAGCAGTACTTC
>.|TRBV2|.|TRBJ2-2
CASSEGGTLNTGELFF
TGTGCCAGCAGTGAGGGGGGGACATTGAACACCGGGGAGCTGTTTTTT
>.|TRBV6-1|TRBD2|TRBJ2-1
CASSGGLAGVRNEQFF
TGTGCCAGCAGTGGGGGACTAGCGGGAGTTAGAAATGAGCAGTTCTTC
>.|TRBV4-1|.|TRBJ1-2
CASSPSQGVDWGYTF
TGCGCCAGCAGCCCCTCGCAAGGGGTGGATTGGGGCTACACCTTC
>.|TRBV14|TRBD1|TRBJ2-7
CASSRSGTGGSYEQYF
TGTGCCAGCAGCCGATCCGGGACAGGAGGCTCCTACGAGCAGTACTTC
>.|TRBV27|TRBD1|TRBJ1-1
CASSLWTPGQLNTEAFF
TGTGCCAGCAGTTTATGGACCCCGGGACAGCTGAACACTGAAGCTTTCTTT
>.|TRBV2|.|TRBJ1-5
CASSSFGPQPQHF
TGTGCCAGCAGCTCCTTTGGGCCCCAGCCCCAGCATTTT
>.|TRBV7-6|.|TRBJ2-3
CASSPLREFTDTQYF
TGTGCCAGCAGCCCTCTCAGGGAATTCACAGATACGCAGTATTTT
>few|TRBV7-3|.|TRBJ2-3
CASSPWGEVETDTQYF
TGTGCCAGCAGCCCCTGGGGGGAGGTAGAAACAGATACGCAGTATTTT
>few|TRBV27|.|TRBJ2-6
CASRRGGGANVLTF
TGTGCCAGCCGAAGGGGTGGAGGGGCCAACGTCCTGACTTTC
>few|TRBV27|.|TRBJ1-4
CASSPAGWANEKLFF
TGTGCCAGCTCTCCGGCAGGGTGGGCTAATGAAAAACTGTTTTTT
>.|TRBV5-4|TRBD1|TRBJ2-5
CASSLGDRGAKETQYF
TGTGCCAGCAGCTTGGGGGACAGGGGTGCGAAAGAGACCCAGTACTTC
>.|TRBV5-1|TRBD1|TRBJ2-6
CASSFDRGRAGANVLTF
TGCGCCAGCAGCTTCGACAGGGGGCGCGCTGGGGCCAACGTCCTGACTTTC
>.|TRBV5-4|.|TRBJ2-7
CASSLENRADYEQYF
TGTGCCAGCAGCTTGGAGAACAGGGCGGACTACGAGCAGTACTTC
>.|TRBV28|TRBD1|TRBJ1-2
CASSLSSGGDYGYTF
TGTGCCAGCAGTTTAAGTTCAGGGGGCGACTATGGCTACACCTTC
>.|TRBV18|.|TRBJ2-6
CASSSGQGDGANVLTF
.
>.|TRBV19|TRBD1|TRBJ1-5
CASSIGGQWNRPQHF
TGTGCCAGTAGTATTGGGGGACAGTGGAACCGGCCCCAGCATTTT
>once|TRBV28|.|TRBJ1-2
CASSPTRAGVYGYTF
TGTGCCAGCAGTCCTACAAGGGCAGGGGTCTATGGCTACACCTTC
>.|TRBV10-3|.|TRBJ2-2
CAISEFSQGGELFF
TGTGCCATCAGTGAGTTTTCGCAGGGAGGGGAGCTGTTTTTT
>.|TRBV6-5|TRBD1|TRBJ1-2
CASSPPGQTRGYTF
TGTGCCAGCAGCCCACCGGGACAGACTAGAGGCTACACCTTC
>.|TRBV2|.|TRBJ1-1
CASSERRVNTEAFF
TGTGCCAGCAGTGAAAGGCGGGTGAACACTGAAGCTTTCTTT
>.|TRBV5-6|.|TRBJ1-5
CASSPGIGGNQPQHF
TGTGCCAGCAGCCCAGGTATCGGGGGCAATCAGCCCCAGCATTTT